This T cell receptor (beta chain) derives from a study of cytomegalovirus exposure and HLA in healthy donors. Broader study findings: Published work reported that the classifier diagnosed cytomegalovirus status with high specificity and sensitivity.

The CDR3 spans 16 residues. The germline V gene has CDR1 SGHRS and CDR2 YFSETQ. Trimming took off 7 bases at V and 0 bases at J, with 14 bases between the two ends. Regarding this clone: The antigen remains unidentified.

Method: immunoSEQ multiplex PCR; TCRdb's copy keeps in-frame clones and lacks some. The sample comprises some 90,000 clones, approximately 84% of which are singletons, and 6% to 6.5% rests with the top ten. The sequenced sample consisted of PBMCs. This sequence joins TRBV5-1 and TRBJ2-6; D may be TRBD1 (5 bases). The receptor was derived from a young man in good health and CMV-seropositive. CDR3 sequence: CASLQGPSSGANVLTF. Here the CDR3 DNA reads TGCGCCAGCCTCCAGGGTCCGAGCTCTGGGGCCAACGTCCTGACTTTC.